A single sample is the source of the 31 T cell receptor beta chains below, sequenced in a study of blood T cell repertoires in COVID-19. TCRdb's table, derived via immunoSEQ multiplex PCR, lists solely in-frame clones and lacks some. There are some 340,000 clones in the sample; 85% occur only once, and about 3.6% lies in the top ten. Sequences were obtained from peripheral blood. Receptor source: a woman younger than 30 with acute or convalescent COVID-19.

The J gene is TRBJ1-2, the V gene TRBV4-1; no reliable D call. The germline gives CDR1 MGHRA, CDR2 YSYEKL. Between the trimmed V and J ends, which lost 0 bases and 8 bases, there was a span of 13 bases. The CDR3 has 14 amino acids. As DNA, the CDR3 is TGCGCCAGCAGCCAAGATCTTCCGCCGGGAGGCTACACCTTC. Its protein is CASSQDLPPGGYTF.

The CDR3 DNA reads TGTGCCAGCAGCCAAGGGGTAGCGGGGGAAGAGACCCAGTACTTC. This codes for CASSQGVAGEETQYF. The V and J genes are TRBV3-1 (or the pseudogene TRBV3-2) and TRBJ2-5; 9 nucleotides match TRBD2. J gave up 3 bases and V 1 base, and 3 bases lay outside the gene matches. Germline loops: CDR1 LGHDT, CDR2 YNNKEL (reference sequence). CDR3 size: 15 residues.

The chain couples TRBV28 to TRBJ1-1; maybe TRBD1 (6 bases). In germline, CDR1 is MDHEN, CDR2 SYDVKM. Trimming took off 7 bases at V and 0 bases at J, with 9 bases between the two ends. CDR3 size: 13 residues. The CDR3 coding sequence is TGTGCCAGCATCGACAGGTTGAACACTGAAGCTTTCTTT. Its protein product is CASIDRLNTEAFF.

The gene calls are TRBV11-1 and TRBJ2-1; 7 nucleotides line up with TRBD1. The ends lost 2 bases at V and 6 bases at J; junction bases unmatched: 10. The germline V gene encodes CDR1 SGHAT and CDR2 FQDESV (reference sequence). There are 16 residues in the CDR3. CDR3 DNA: TGTGCCAGCAGCTTATTCGGCAGGGGGACGGGCAATGAGCAGTTCTTC. It encodes CASSLFGRGTGNEQFF.

V and J are TRBV7-6 and TRBJ2-3; possible D gene TRBD2, 6 bases. The CDR3 sequence is 16 residues long. V was shortened by 1 base and J by 6 bases, with 17 bases between the two germline ends. Germline CDR1 SGHVS, CDR2 FNYEAQ. DNA of the CDR3: TGTGCCAGCAGCTTAGAGGTGGGAGGTGCCGGGGATACGCAGTATTTT. Its translation: CASSLEVGGAGDTQYF.

This clone appeared a few times. The gene calls are TRBV7-9 and TRBJ2-1, with 11 bases fitting TRBD2. V was pared by 2 bases and J by 6 bases, with 6 bases of the junction left unmatched. The CDR3 is made up of 16 amino acids. The V gene's germline CDR1 is SEHNR and CDR2 FQNEAQ (reference sequence). The CDR3 region has the DNA TGTGCCAGCAGCTTACCTGCTAGCGGGAGGACCAATGAGCAGTTCTTC. The encoded protein is CASSLPASGRTNEQFF.

CDR3 amino acids: CASSSVSGNTIYF. CDR3 nucleotides: TGTGCCAGCAGTTCAGTCTCTGGAAACACCATATATTTT. This chain uses TRBV7-9 with TRBJ1-3; D not certain. The CDR3 runs 13 residues. Looked up from germline, CDR1 is SEHNR and CDR2 is FQNEAQ (reference sequence). V shed 6 bases and J shed 0 bases, with 6 bases lying between them.

The chain has TRBV11-2 and TRBJ1-1; D call uncertain. Per the germline V gene, CDR1 is SGHAT and CDR2 is FQNNGV. Trimming left V 8 bases short and J 6 bases short, with 13 bases between. CDR3 length: 12 residues. CDR3: CASSRSSAEAFF. In nucleotides, the CDR3 is TGTGCCAGCTCCCGATCGAGTGCTGAAGCTTTCTTT.

This clone appeared once. This rearrangement joins TRBV10-3 to TRBJ2-7; tentatively, D is TRBD2 (6 bases). V lost 8 bases and J 0 bases, leaving 17 bases between the germline ends. The germline V gene has CDR1 ENHRY and CDR2 SYGVKD. The CDR3 is 15 residues long. This chain's CDR3 is CAIPPYSGYSYEQYF. CDR3 DNA: TGTGCCATCCCCCCCTATAGCGGATACTCCTACGAGCAGTACTTC.

For this clone: Other nucleotide sequences from this sample produce the same CDR3. The J gene is TRBJ2-3, the V gene TRBV9; 7 bases fit TRBD2. CDR3 length equals 14 residues. Germline CDR1 SGDLS, CDR2 YYNGEE. Trimming at V came to 3 bases and at J to 1 base, leaving 2 bases not matched to a gene. CDR3 protein: CASSGTSGTDTQYF. The CDR3 bases are TGTGCCAGCAGCGGAACTAGCGGCACAGATACGCAGTATTTT.

This clone was detected only once. The V call is TRBV6-5, the J call TRBJ1-3; weak D call: TRBD1 (6 bases). The CDR3 extends over 15 amino acids. V lost 4 bases to trimming and J lost 2 bases, with 12 bases between them. Germline V gene sequence: CDR1 MNHEY, CDR2 SVGAGI. CDR3 nucleotides: TGTGCCAGCAGTTCCTCAGGGGTGGCTGGAAACACCATATATTTT. Its translation: CASSSSGVAGNTIYF.

In DNA, the CDR3 is TGTGCCAGCAGTGAGGAGGGGGCGTTATCTTTTCAGTACAATGAGCAGTTCTTC. Residues: CASSEEGALSFQYNEQFF. The chain combines TRBV6-4 with TRBJ2-1, with D possibly TRBD1 on 7 matching bases. V was trimmed by 3 bases and J by 4 bases, leaving 22 bases between them. Per germline, CDR1 MRHNA and CDR2 SNTAGT. There are 18 residues in the CDR3.

CDR3: CASSQNNRNTEAFF. CDR3 DNA sequence: TGTGCCAGCAGCCAAAACAACAGAAACACTGAAGCTTTCTTT. The rearrangement joins TRBV4-2 to TRBJ1-1; D uncertain. This CDR3 spans 14 amino acids. The germline V gene has CDR1 LGHNA and CDR2 YNFKEQ. Trimming removed 2 bases from V and 2 bases from J, with 9 bases in between.

The J gene is TRBJ1-1, the V gene TRBV10-1, with 7 bases identical to TRBD1. Germline trimming cut 9 bases from V and 0 bases from J; bases unmatched to any gene: 7. This CDR3 is 14 amino acids long. CDR1 is WNHNN and CDR2 is SYGVQD in the germline V gene (reference sequence). CDR3 sequence (DNA): TGCGCCAGACAGGGGAACTTCATGAACACTGAAGCTTTCTTT. It encodes CARQGNFMNTEAFF.

The chain recombines TRBV28 with TRBJ1-1; D is perhaps TRBD1 (5 bases). Looked up from germline, CDR1 is MDHEN and CDR2 is SYDVKM. Trimming cost V 6 bases and J 8 bases, with 7 bases left between them. This CDR3 contains 10 residues. The CDR3: CASRNREAFF. The CDR3 coding sequence is TGTGCCAGCAGAAACAGGGAAGCTTTCTTT.

This sequence joins TRBV7-3 and TRBJ2-2, with 7 bases lining up with TRBD2. J gave up 0 bases and V 2 bases, and 0 bases lay outside the gene matches. Germline V gives CDR1 SGHTA, CDR2 FQGTGA. The CDR3 loop spans 15 amino acids. CDR3 in amino acids: CASSLGLANTGELFF. The CDR3 bases are TGTGCCAGCAGCTTAGGACTAGCGAACACCGGGGAGCTGTTTTTT.

V and J are TRBV19 and TRBJ1-1; D gene uncertain. Per germline, CDR1 LNHDA and CDR2 SQIVND (reference sequence). V was trimmed by 3 bases and J by 8 bases, leaving 16 bases between them. The CDR3 spans 14 residues. The CDR3 nucleotides are TGTGCCAGTAGTATCGATAGGCCCCGGGGAGAAGCTTTCTTT. This codes for CASSIDRPRGEAFF.

The chain is built from TRBV28 and TRBJ1-2; the D gene is possibly TRBD1 (6 bases). Germline loops: CDR1 MDHEN, CDR2 SYDVKM. The CDR3 is 15 amino acids. Trimming removed 7 bases from V and 4 bases from J, with 19 bases in between. The CDR3 sequence is CASTPGRTAFYGYTF. CDR3 DNA sequence: TGTGCCAGCACCCCCGGGCGGACAGCATTCTATGGCTACACCTTC.

The chain employs TRBV11-3 and TRBJ2-2; 8 bases map to TRBD2. CDR3 length: 15 amino acids. The junction had 4 bases not matched to a gene; V was cut back by 5 bases and J by 2 bases. Germline loops: CDR1 SGHNT, CDR2 YENEEA. The CDR3 region has the DNA TGTGCCAGCAGCCCGGGGGGGACCAACACCGGGGAGCTGTTTTTT. It encodes CASSPGGTNTGELFF. The full variable domain, with the rest looked up from reference TRBV11-3 and TRBJ2-2, is EAGVVQSPRYKIIEKKQPVAFWCNPISGHNTLYWYLQNLGQGPELLIRYENEEAVDDSQLPKDRFSAERLKGVDSTLKIQPAELGDSAVYLCASSPGGTNTGELFFGEGSRLTVL.

This chain joins TRBV5-5 and TRBJ1-4, with a weak D call TRBD1 (5 bases). Trimming left V 7 bases short and J 3 bases short, with 16 bases between. From germline, CDR1 is SGHKS and CDR2 YYEKEE (reference sequence). The length of the CDR3 is 15 residues. CDR3 region: CASGRGGQANEKLFF. The CDR3 region has the DNA TGTGCCAGCGGCCGGGGGGGTCAGGCTAATGAAAAACTGTTTTTT.

This clone was picked up one time. The genes are TRBV6-1 and TRBJ1-4, with 9 bases matching TRBD1. The CDR3 is 15 amino acids. Germline values: CDR1 MNHNS, CDR2 SASEGT. J lost 6 bases, V lost 4 bases, and 6 bases had no gene match. This chain's CDR3 is CASSGAGQGDEKLFF. DNA for the CDR3: TGTGCCAGCAGTGGGGCGGGACAGGGAGATGAAAAACTGTTTTTT.

The chain links TRBV15 to TRBJ2-7; D unclear. Germline CDR1 and CDR2: LNHNV and YYDKDF (reference sequence). Between the trimmed V and J ends, which lost 0 bases and 0 bases, there was a span of 6 bases. The CDR3 loop spans 14 amino acids. CDR3 in DNA: TGTGCCACCAGCAGAGAGGGCATCTCCTACGAGCAGTACTTC. Translating it yields CATSREGISYEQYF.

This rearrangement joins TRBV24-1 to TRBJ1-2; 7 nucleotides line up with TRBD1. This CDR3 is 15 amino acids long. With V trimmed by 6 bases and J by 4 bases, 10 bases remained unmatched. The germline V gene encodes CDR1 KGHDR and CDR2 SFDVKD. This CDR3 is CATSPTGEEAYGYTF. The CDR3 bases are TGTGCCACCAGTCCCACAGGGGAGGAGGCCTATGGCTACACCTTC.

Only one count was recorded for this clone. The genes are TRBV27 and TRBJ2-1, with 9 bases identical to TRBD1. V trimming: 4 bases; J trimming: 5 bases; junction bases outside the gene matches: 6. CDR1 is MNHEY, CDR2 SMNVEV, per germline (reference sequence). This CDR3 contains 15 residues. CDR3 amino acids: CASSYRDRENNEQFF. For the CDR3, the DNA is TGTGCCAGCAGTTACCGGGACAGGGAGAACAATGAGCAGTTCTTC.

V gene TRBV9 combines with J gene TRBJ2-1; 11 bases line up with TRBD2. J was trimmed by 9 bases and V by 0 bases; bases with no gene match: 8. Germline V gene sequence: CDR1 SGDLS, CDR2 YYNGEE. CDR3 size: 16 residues. CDR3 sequence reads: CASSVGVAGGYVEQFF. CDR3 nucleotides: TGTGCCAGCAGCGTAGGGGTAGCGGGAGGGTATGTTGAGCAGTTCTTC.

The chain links TRBV6-5 to TRBJ2-3; no definite D call. This CDR3 is 11 amino acids long. Between the trimmed V and J ends, which lost 6 bases and 3 bases, there was a span of 4 bases. Germline V gene lookup returns CDR1 MNHEY and CDR2 SVGAGI. Here the CDR3 DNA reads TGTGCCAGCAGCACTACAGATACGCAGTATTTT. Translated, it gives CASSTTDTQYF.

The gene calls are TRBV5-1 and TRBJ2-7; possibly TRBD1 for D (5 bases). This CDR3 has 14 residues. CDR1 and CDR2 (germline): SGHRS, YFSETQ. The V gene lost 0 bases and the J gene lost 3 bases, with 10 bases spanning the gap. CDR3: CASSLVGQYYEQYF. The CDR3 DNA sequence: TGCGCCAGCAGCTTGGTCGGACAATACTACGAGCAGTACTTC.

The CDR3 sequence is CASSPGTSGNSYEQYF. The CDR3, as DNA: TGTGCCAGCAGCCCCGGGACTAGCGGCAACTCCTACGAGCAGTACTTC. V is TRBV7-9 and J is TRBJ2-7, with 11 bases fitting TRBD2. Trimming at V came to 5 bases and at J to 0 bases, leaving 6 bases not matched to a gene. CDR1 and CDR2 (germline): SEHNR, FQNEAQ (reference sequence). The CDR3 consists of 16 residues.

The chain uses TRBV28 and TRBJ2-7; D ambiguous. The germline CDR1 and CDR2 sequences are MDHEN and SYDVKM. Deletions cut 3 bases from V and 2 bases from J, with 11 bases between. The CDR3 is made up of 14 amino acids. The CDR3 region is CASSFGGIPYEQYF. In DNA form, the CDR3 reads TGTGCCAGCAGTTTTGGCGGAATCCCCTACGAGCAGTACTTC. The full variable domain, with the rest looked up from reference TRBV28 and TRBJ2-7, is DVKVTQSSRYLVKRTGEKVFLECVQDMDHENMFWYRQDPGLGLRLIYFSYDVKMKEKGDIPEGYSVSREKKERFSLILESASTNQTSMYLCASSFGGIPYEQYFGPGTRLTVT.

In DNA form, the CDR3 reads TGTGCCAGCAGTTTTTTTAGCGGGAGCGGTGAGCAGTACTTC. This translates into CASSFFSGSGEQYF. The chain employs TRBV28 and TRBJ2-7; 9 nucleotides match TRBD2. CDR1 and CDR2 (germline): MDHEN, SYDVKM. With V trimmed by 3 bases and J by 7 bases, 7 bases remained unmatched. The CDR3 consists of 14 residues.

CDR3 in DNA: TGTGCCAGCAGTTTACGGACAGGGAGGGGATACTATGGCTACACCTTC. This encodes CASSLRTGRGYYGYTF. The V gene is TRBV28, the J gene TRBJ1-2; TRBD1 matches at 8 bases. CDR3 length equals 16 residues. Germline V gives CDR1 MDHEN, CDR2 SYDVKM. J lost 3 bases, V lost 2 bases, and 8 bases had no gene match.